The entry below describes one TCR delta chain. This sample stems from a study of gamma-delta T cells after stem cell transplantation. TCRdb called clones from the RT-PCR reads again using CATT. The profile shows about 1,400 delta-chain clones, 24% of them singletons. There are 30 residues in the CDR3. Germline CDR1 and CDR2: TSWWSYY and QGS. V lost 2 bases to trimming and J lost 0 bases, with 55 bases between them. The receptor was isolated from a human donor. It is not recorded whose cells these are; they may come from a transplant donor. Material: gamma-delta T cells. The V and J genes are TRDV1 and TRDJ1; possibly TRDD2 or TRDD3 for D (9 bases each). The CDR3 here is CALGERLRAFLRSPFTNTNSGGSHTDKLIF. CDR3 nucleotides: TGTGCTCTTGGGGAAAGATTAAGGGCCTTCCTACGCTCCCCCTTTACCAATACTAACTCTGGGGGATCACACACCGATAAACTCATCTTT.